These 20 T cell receptor beta chains came from one sample sequenced in a study of CD8+CD57+ T cells in acquired aplastic anemia. Template material for TCR beta VDJ and CDR3 profiling consisted of genomic DNA. TCRdb reprocessed the reads with MiXCR, giving one entry per CDR3 protein. The data show 400,000 to 450,000 distinct CDR3 sequences, with around 68% seen just once and around 4% held by the top ten. Sequencing input: sorted CD4+, CD8+, or CD8+CD57+ T cells (not recorded which) from PBMCs. These receptors originate from a human donor in good health, serving as a control.

Remarks on this clonotype: A much larger clone differs from this one at a single base, so this may be a read error. This chain links TRBV5-4 with TRBJ1-6; tentative D call: TRBD1 (6 bases). Germline-derived CDR1 and CDR2 are SGHNT and YYREEE (reference sequence). V was trimmed by 1 base and J by 9 bases, leaving 17 bases between them. The CDR3 is made up of 16 amino acids. As DNA, the CDR3 is TGTGCCAGCAGCTTGTTTTTTGGTCAGGGGAGTTCACCCCTCCACTTT. This gives the protein CASSLFFGQGSSPLHF.

Comment on this clonotype: A read error may produce the germline difference seen at one junction end. The genes are TRBV20-1 and TRBJ2-1; maybe TRBD2 (6 bases). The CDR3 runs to 11 residues. Germline V gene data show CDR1 as DFQATT and CDR2 as SNEGSKA (reference sequence). Written as DNA, the CDR3 is TGCAGTGCTAAATCGGGGGATGCACAGGTCTTC. Translated: CSAKSGDAQVF.

Regarding this clonotype: A read error may account for a junction end that differs from germline. This chain links TRBV7-6 with TRBJ2-5; D is unclear. The germline gives CDR1 SGHVS, CDR2 FNYEAQ. The CDR3 totals 14 residues. The CDR3 is CASGLGRLQETQYF. The DNA of the CDR3 is TGTGCCAGCGGCTTAGGCCGGCTGCAGGAGACCCAGTACTTC.

This clonotype was detected ten times or more. The CDR3 loop reads CAIREQGGDPEAFF. Written as DNA, the CDR3 is TGTGCCATCAGGGAGCAGGGAGGAGATCCTGAAGCTTTCTTT. V and J are TRBV10-3 and TRBJ1-1; a possible D gene is TRBD1 (5 bases). Germline V gene lookup returns CDR1 ENHRY and CDR2 SYGVKD. The CDR3 extends over 14 amino acids. V lost 6 bases and J 6 bases, leaving 17 bases between the germline ends.

The chain uses TRBV9 and TRBJ2-2, with D possibly matching TRBD1 (5 bases). Germline assignment: CDR1 SGDLS and CDR2 YYNGEE. V was trimmed by 5 bases and J by 0 bases, leaving 14 bases between them. The CDR3 loop spans 16 amino acids. The CDR3 DNA follows: TGTGCCAGCAGTGTTAGGGGCTGTGCGAACACCGGGGAGCTGTTTTTT. Its protein product is CASSVRGCANTGELFF.

This clonotype occurred once. This sequence joins TRBV7-2 and TRBJ2-6; a possible D gene is TRBD2 (6 bases). CDR1 is SGHTA, CDR2 FQGNSA, per germline. V was pared by 5 bases and J by 13 bases, with 27 bases between. There are 17 residues in the CDR3. Here the CDR3 reads CASSGGIRNPRQHVLTF. Here the CDR3 DNA reads TGTGCCAGCAGCGGGGGGATCCGCAATCCGCGCCAGCATGTCCTGACTTTC.

The V and J genes are TRBV7-2 and TRBJ2-1; 10 positions agree with TRBD2. This CDR3 is built from 16 residues. Germline lookup yields CDR1 SGHTA and CDR2 FQGNSA. With V trimmed by 5 bases and J by 9 bases, 13 bases remained unmatched. CDR3: CASSHTAGLAWGEQFF. The CDR3 DNA reads TGTGCCAGCAGCCACACCGCGGGACTAGCGTGGGGTGAGCAGTTCTTC.

With regard to this clonotype: A much larger clone differs by one base, so this may be a read error. The rearrangement joins TRBV12-3 or TRBV12-4 to TRBJ1-4; 7 positions match TRBD1. The CDR3 is made up of 14 amino acids. CDR3: CARSGLNRGEKLFF. CDR3 coding DNA: TGTGCCCGCAGTGGACTTAACAGGGGTGAAAAACTGTTTTTT.

This clonotype turned up a few times. The gene calls are TRBV20-1 and TRBJ1-2; 8 nucleotides agree with TRBD1. V lost 3 bases and J lost 7; bases outside the gene matches: 13. The CDR3 sequence is 15 residues long. CDR1 DFQATT and CDR2 SNEGSKA come from the germline V gene (reference sequence). The CDR3 loop is CSASLVGQGGGGYTF. The CDR3, as DNA: TGCAGTGCTAGTCTGGTTGGACAGGGAGGTGGTGGCTACACCTTC.

The sample holds many counts of this clonotype. V and J are TRBV19 and TRBJ1-6; the match to TRBD1 covers 7 bases. The CDR3 runs 16 residues. Unmatched junction bases numbered 7, after V lost 0 bases and J lost 8 bases. In germline, CDR1 is LNHDA, CDR2 SQIVND (reference sequence). CDR3 in amino acids: CASSIESQGMDSPLHF. The CDR3 bases are TGTGCCAGTAGTATAGAGTCACAGGGGATGGATTCACCCCTCCACTTT. Supplemented by reference TRBV19 and TRBJ1-6, the full variable domain reads DGGITQSPKYLFRKEGQNVTLSCEQNLNHDAMYWYRQDPGQGLRLIYYSQIVNDFQKGDIAEGYSVSREKKESFPLTVTSAQKNPTAFYLCASSIESQGMDSPLHFGNGTRLTVT.

This clonotype was counted a few times. The chain has TRBV16 and TRBJ2-7; D remains ambiguous. The CDR3 totals 14 residues. Germline V gives CDR1 KGHSY, CDR2 FQNENV. Trimming cost V 3 bases and J 6 bases, with 15 bases left between them. This chain's CDR3 is CASSQYGGQSEQYF. The CDR3 nucleotides are TGTGCCAGCAGCCAGTACGGTGGGCAAAGCGAGCAGTACTTC.

A remark on this clonotype: One junction end does not reproduce the germline sequence, and a read error may be involved. This rearrangement joins TRBV7-9 to TRBJ1-2; D may be TRBD1 (5 bases). This CDR3 has 16 residues. Looked up from germline, CDR1 is SEHNR and CDR2 is FQNEAQ (reference sequence). CDR3 amino acids: CASSFGPAGMGYGYTF. In nucleotides, the CDR3 is TGTGCTAGCAGCTTCGGCCCGGCAGGGATGGGCTATGGCTACACCTTC.

The V gene is TRBV12-3 or TRBV12-4, the J gene TRBJ1-1, with 7 bases fitting TRBD1. The V gene end was trimmed by 7 bases and the J gene end by 0 bases; junction bases not matched to a gene: 8. CDR3 length: 15 residues. CDR3 nucleotide sequence: TGTGCCAGCACCCTAGGGGACAGTCTGAACACTGAAGCTTTCTTT. This codes for CASTLGDSLNTEAFF.

Ten or more counts support this clonotype. This rearrangement joins TRBV5-8 to TRBJ2-3; D perhaps matches TRBD2 (7 bases). The germline V gene encodes CDR1 SGHTS and CDR2 YDEGEE. V was pared by 4 bases and J by 14 bases, with 20 bases between. The CDR3 contains 13 residues. The CDR3 protein is CASSQERGGGRYF. The CDR3 DNA sequence: TGTGCCAGCAGCCAAGAGAGGGGGGGCGGCAGGTATTTT.

This clonotype appeared many times. This sequence joins TRBV7-2 and TRBJ2-7; 10 bases fit TRBD2. The V segment lost 3 bases and the J segment 3 bases; nucleotides outside the gene matches: 2. Germline-derived CDR1 and CDR2 are SGHTA and FQGNSA. This CDR3 region has 14 residues. The CDR3 bases are TGTGCCAGCAGCTTCCGGACTAGCGGCTACGAGCAGTACTTC. This gives the protein CASSFRTSGYEQYF.

The CDR3 DNA sequence: TGTGCCATCAGTGAGTCGAGCGGGGGGGTCGCCCAAGAGACCCAGTACTTC. Translation gives CAISESSGGVAQETQYF. The J gene is TRBJ2-5, the V gene TRBV10-3, with 10 bases matching TRBD2. The CDR3 loop spans 17 amino acids. The trim removed 0 bases at V and 1 base at J, leaving 5 bases unmatched. Per the germline V gene, CDR1 is ENHRY and CDR2 is SYGVKD.

With respect to this clonotype: Given the absence of the conserved phenylalanine or tryptophan at the CDR3 end, a read error is likely. This chain connects TRBV2 to TRBJ1-2, with D tentatively TRBD1 (6 bases). The CDR3 has 15 amino acids. CDR1 and CDR2 from the germline V gene are SNHLY and FYNNEI. The CDR3 sequence: CATSRDRFNTYGYTG. DNA for the CDR3: TGTGCCACCAGTAGAGACAGGTTTAATACCTATGGCTACACCGGC.

This clonotype was seen at least ten times. CDR3 DNA: TGTGCCAGCACCCAGTCCAGGGGCACACCCCCGCCGTACAATGAGCAGTTCTTC. Residues: CASTQSRGTPPPYNEQFF. V is TRBV11-3 and J is TRBJ2-1; D perhaps matches TRBD1 (6 bases). The CDR3 runs to 18 residues. Looked up from germline, CDR1 is SGHNT and CDR2 is YENEEA. V lost 7 bases to trimming and J lost 4 bases, with 26 bases between them. Full variable domain (missing parts from reference TRBV11-3 and TRBJ2-1): EAGVVQSPRYKIIEKKQPVAFWCNPISGHNTLYWYLQNLGQGPELLIRYENEEAVDDSQLPKDRFSAERLKGVDSTLKIQPAELGDSAVYLCASTQSRGTPPPYNEQFFGPGTRLTVL.

The rearrangement links TRBV20-1 to TRBJ2-7; D is possibly TRBD1 (6 bases). Germline V gene sequence: CDR1 DFQATT, CDR2 SNEGSKA (reference sequence). The V and J ends lost 2 bases and 8 bases respectively, with 16 bases between them. The CDR3 is made up of 13 amino acids. The CDR3 sequence is CSARILTGEKQYF. The CDR3, as DNA: TGCAGTGCTAGAATCCTGACAGGAGAAAAGCAGTACTTC.

Concerning this clonotype itself: Here the CDR3 omits its conserved ending phenylalanine or tryptophan, so a read error is the likely source. The DNA is left out, because the CDR3 cannot be placed on it with certainty; the CDR3 is given as TCRdb lists it. This sequence joins TRBV9 and TRBJ2-4; the table's D gene call, TRBD1, was not cross checked with the DNA. CDR1 and CDR2 from the germline V gene are SGDLS and YYNGEE. The CDR3 region is 13 residues in length, termini included. CDR3 sequence: CASSVAGGAIADI.